What follows are 26 T cell receptor beta chains derived from one specimen sequenced in a study of T-cell reconstitution after alpha-beta-depleted transplantation in children. This sample's TCRbeta library carried unique molecular identifier barcodes. TCRdb passed the PCR reads through MiXCR, listing each CDR3 protein once. Here the sample spans some 550,000 distinct CDR3 sequences, 20% to 25% being singletons. The source was PBMCs, mostly from graft donor cells, collected 360 days after TCRalphabeta/CD19-depleted stem cell transplant. The receptors were gathered from a boy younger than two who had a stem cell transplant for acute myeloid leukemia, so the T cells may come from the graft donor.

This clonotype has ten or more counts. The chain combines TRBV20-1 with TRBJ2-1, with 10 bases identical to TRBD2. The V and J ends lost 3 bases and 7 bases, in that order; junction bases with no gene match: 15. In germline, CDR1 is DFQATT, CDR2 SNEGSKA (reference sequence). This CDR3 contains 17 residues. In DNA, the CDR3 is TGCAGTGCTAGTGTTCCGGGAGCGGGGGGGCGGCGGAATGAGCAGTTCTTC. This sequence encodes CSASVPGAGGRRNEQFF.

This clonotype was seen at least ten times. The chain couples TRBV7-9 to TRBJ1-2; the D gene is possibly TRBD1 (6 bases). V was shortened by 5 bases and J by 2 bases, with 12 bases between the two germline ends. Germline CDR1 and CDR2: SEHNR and FQNEAQ (reference sequence). The CDR3 runs to 14 residues. The CDR3 here is CASSGGQPNYGYTF. The CDR3 DNA reads TGTGCCAGCAGCGGGGGACAACCGAACTATGGCTACACCTTC.

This chain uses TRBV6-5 with TRBJ2-3; 8 bases are shared with TRBD1. Germline assignment: CDR1 MNHEY and CDR2 SVGAGI. J lost 1 base, V lost 6 bases, and 6 bases had no gene match. This CDR3 contains 15 residues. CDR3 DNA: TGTGCCAGCAGACGGACAGGGTGGGGCACAGATACGCAGTATTTT. It encodes CASRRTGWGTDTQYF.

V and J are TRBV12-3 or TRBV12-4 and TRBJ2-1; 8 bases fit TRBD2. After removal of 1 base from V and 6 bases from J, the junction contained 8 bases not matched to a gene. This CDR3 region has 16 residues. The DNA of the CDR3 is TGTGCCAGCAGTTTAGGGGGACTAGGGCTATCCAATGAGCAGTTCTTC. It is translated as CASSLGGLGLSNEQFF.

Ten or more counts support this clonotype. The genes are TRBV20-1 and TRBJ1-2, with 8 bases aligning to TRBD1. The CDR3 has 13 residues. V was clipped by 6 bases and J by 2 bases; unmatched bases: 5. Germline V lookup: CDR1 DFQATT, CDR2 SNEGSKA (reference sequence). The CDR3, as DNA: TGCAGTGCAAACGACAGGGGAAACTATGGCTACACCTTC. This translates into CSANDRGNYGYTF.

The chain recombines TRBV20-1 with TRBJ1-5, with D possibly being TRBD1 (5 bases). V was cut by 7 bases and J by 4 bases, with 11 bases left in between. CDR1 is DFQATT, CDR2 SNEGSKA, per germline (reference sequence). There are 12 residues in the CDR3. In nucleotides, the CDR3 is TGCAGTGTTGACAGAAGAAATCAGCCCCAGCATTTT. Encoded protein: CSVDRRNQPQHF.

The sample holds a few counts of this clonotype. This chain connects TRBV20-1 to TRBJ2-1, with 11 bases aligning to TRBD2. Germline V gene data show CDR1 as DFQATT and CDR2 as SNEGSKA (reference sequence). V lost 5 bases to trimming and J lost 8 bases; unmatched junction nucleotides: 2. The CDR3 is 12 residues long. The CDR3 region is CSALAGGDEQFF. Here the CDR3 DNA reads TGCAGTGCTTTAGCGGGAGGGGATGAGCAGTTCTTC.

The V call is TRBV28, the J call TRBJ2-1; D may be TRBD2 (6 bases). V lost 2 bases to trimming and J lost 4 bases, with 12 bases between them. This CDR3 is 15 amino acids long. Germline V gene lookup returns CDR1 MDHEN and CDR2 SYDVKM. CDR3 residues: CASSLTDYEYNEQFF. As DNA, the CDR3 is TGTGCCAGCAGTTTAACGGACTACGAGTACAATGAGCAGTTCTTC.

The chain employs TRBV5-6 and TRBJ2-7; 9 bases align to TRBD2. The germline V gene encodes CDR1 SGHDT and CDR2 YYEEEE. The V and J ends lost 6 bases and 5 bases, in that order; junction bases with no gene match: 9. This CDR3 comprises 14 residues. CDR3 residues: CASNHGGLAHEQYV. The CDR3 DNA reads as TGTGCCAGCAATCACGGGGGACTAGCCCACGAGCAGTACGTC.

This clonotype showed up just a few times. This rearrangement joins TRBV7-2 to TRBJ1-1; TRBD1 matches 11 bases. CDR3 length equals 14 residues. Germline V gene sequence: CDR1 SGHTA, CDR2 FQGNSA. V trimming: 5 bases; J trimming: 5 bases; junction bases outside the gene matches: 4. CDR3: CASSPDRGRTEAFF. In nucleotides, the CDR3 is TGTGCCAGCAGCCCGGACAGGGGGCGAACTGAAGCTTTCTTT.

This clonotype was recorded at least ten times. V and J are TRBV20-1 and TRBJ2-1; 7 bases fit TRBD1. Germline assignment: CDR1 DFQATT and CDR2 SNEGSKA (reference sequence). J was trimmed by 3 bases and V by 6 bases; bases with no gene match: 5. The CDR3 extends over 13 amino acids. The CDR3 is CSAIRDSYNEQFF. The CDR3 DNA sequence: TGCAGTGCAATCCGGGACAGCTACAATGAGCAGTTCTTC.

The V call is TRBV15, the J call TRBJ2-5; D is possibly TRBD2 (7 bases). V gave up 4 bases and J gave up 6 bases, with 18 bases separating them. Germline V gives CDR1 LNHNV, CDR2 YYDKDF (reference sequence). This CDR3 contains 15 residues. The CDR3 DNA follows: TGTGCCACCAGCAACGCGGGGGCGGGGGAGCAGACCCAGTACTTC. Its protein product is CATSNAGAGEQTQYF.

On this clonotype itself: The CDR3 carries no conserved terminal phenylalanine or tryptophan, so it likely arises from a read error. V is TRBV3-1 and J is TRBJ1-1; TRBD1 might be the D (5 bases). The CDR3 loop spans 15 amino acids. Germline V gene lookup returns CDR1 LGHDT and CDR2 YNNKEL (reference sequence). Trimming removed 2 bases from V and 3 bases from J, with 13 bases in between. CDR3 sequence reads: CASSQRARGDTEAFS. CDR3 sequence (DNA): TGTGCCAGCAGCCAACGGGCCAGAGGGGACACTGAAGCTTTCTCT.

This clonotype was seen ten or more times. The rearrangement uses TRBV12-3 or TRBV12-4 and TRBJ1-1; D uncertain. Trimming removed 7 bases at V and 6 bases at J, with 18 bases between. There are 14 residues in the CDR3. This chain's CDR3 is CASTPGPRNPEAFF. CDR3 sequence (DNA): TGTGCCAGCACCCCCGGGCCCCGCAACCCTGAAGCTTTCTTT.

CDR3 in DNA: TGTGCCAGCAGCGTACGACTAGCGGGGGGCCCCTTGTTCTTC. This translates into CASSVRLAGGPLFF. This sequence joins TRBV9 and TRBJ2-1, with 13 bases lining up with TRBD2. The CDR3 has 14 amino acids. Germline-derived CDR1 and CDR2 are SGDLS and YYNGEE. V lost 1 base to trimming and J lost 15 bases; unmatched junction nucleotides: 7.

V is TRBV27 and J is TRBJ2-7, with 11 bases that match TRBD1. CDR3 length: 15 amino acids. The junction had 8 bases not matched to a gene; V was cut back by 5 bases and J by 5 bases. CDR1 MNHEY and CDR2 SMNVEV come from the germline V gene (reference sequence). CDR3 residues: CASSEGQGAYDEQYF. CDR3 nucleotide sequence: TGTGCCAGCAGTGAAGGACAGGGGGCTTACGACGAGCAGTACTTC.

The V and J genes are TRBV6-1 and TRBJ1-5; no reliable D call. Germline V gene data show CDR1 as MNHNS and CDR2 as SASEGT. V gave up 1 base and J gave up 6 bases, with 19 bases separating them. This CDR3 region has 17 residues. Here the CDR3 DNA reads TGTGCCAGCAGTGAAGGCGGATGGGGTAGGTTGGTTCAGCCCCAGCATTTT. The encoded protein is CASSEGGWGRLVQPQHF.

This chain joins TRBV4-3 and TRBJ2-7; no definite D call. The V end was cut by 0 bases, the J end by 2 bases, with 8 bases between. The CDR3 has 14 amino acids. Germline CDR1 and CDR2: LGHNA and YSLEER. CDR3 nucleotide sequence: TGCGCCAGCAGCCAAGATTCACCCACCTACGAGCAGTACTTC. Protein: CASSQDSPTYEQYF.

V and J are TRBV20-1 and TRBJ1-3; tentatively, D is TRBD1 (5 bases). The CDR3 is 14 residues long. Germline assignment: CDR1 DFQATT and CDR2 SNEGSKA (reference sequence). V lost 6 bases and J lost 3, with 15 bases in between. In nucleotides, the CDR3 is TGCAGTGCCTTGGAAGAGGGGAATGGAAACACCATATATTTT. It is translated as CSALEEGNGNTIYF.

This clonotype was counted ten times or more. The V and J genes are TRBV12-3 or TRBV12-4 and TRBJ2-2; TRBD2 aligns across 10 bases. The CDR3 consists of 19 residues. The V gene end was trimmed by 3 bases and the J gene end by 3 bases; junction bases not matched to a gene: 13. The CDR3 DNA follows: TGTGCCAGCAGTTTTAGACTAGCGGGCGCCACCCTCGACACCGGGGAGCTGTTTTTT. Encoded protein: CASSFRLAGATLDTGELFF.

The CDR3 DNA follows: TGTGCCAGCAGTTTACGCGGGCCTAAGGGCATTCAGTACTTC. Translated, it gives CASSLRGPKGIQYF. This chain joins TRBV28 and TRBJ2-4, with D tentatively TRBD2 (5 bases). The CDR3 has 14 residues. Germline CDR1 reads MDHEN; CDR2 reads SYDVKM. The ends were cut back, 2 bases at V and 9 bases at J, with 14 bases in the middle.

The CDR3 reads CATAFFPFSYNEQFF. Here the CDR3 DNA reads TGTGCCACTGCATTCTTCCCCTTTTCCTACAATGAGCAGTTCTTC. The chain employs TRBV6-1 and TRBJ2-1; D is unclear. This CDR3 spans 15 amino acids. The germline V gene has CDR1 MNHNS and CDR2 SASEGT. V was clipped by 10 bases and J by 1 base, with 17 bases between them.

This clonotype was observed a few times. V and J are TRBV12-3 or TRBV12-4 and TRBJ1-1, with 7 positions matching TRBD1. The CDR3 spans 13 residues. The trim removed 6 bases at V and 7 bases at J, leaving 8 bases unmatched. Here the CDR3 DNA reads TGTGCCAGCAGACGTAGAGGGACAGTTGAAGCTTTCTTT. It translates to CASRRRGTVEAFF.

V and J are TRBV12-3 or TRBV12-4 and TRBJ2-1; 9 bases agree with TRBD1. With V trimmed by 10 bases and J by 1 base, 14 bases remained unmatched. This CDR3 region has 17 residues. The CDR3 sequence is CAISFNRGRGSYNEQFF. The CDR3 DNA is TGTGCCATCTCCTTTAACAGGGGGCGGGGGTCCTACAATGAGCAGTTCTTC.

This clonotype has only a few counts. V gene TRBV20-1 combines with J gene TRBJ1-1; the D is unclear. Trimming removed 5 bases at V and 3 bases at J, with 7 bases between. Germline V gene lookup returns CDR1 DFQATT and CDR2 SNEGSKA (reference sequence). The CDR3 length is 11 residues. In nucleotides, the CDR3 is TGCAGTGCTGGTTCGGACACTGAAGCTTTCTTT. Translating it yields CSAGSDTEAFF.

This clonotype occurred a few times. This chain links TRBV20-1 with TRBJ1-1, with no clear D. The V and J ends lost 4 bases and 1 base respectively, with 10 bases between them. Germline-derived CDR1 and CDR2 are DFQATT and SNEGSKA (reference sequence). This CDR3 spans 13 amino acids. DNA of the CDR3: TGCAGTGCTATGATACGGGCGAACACTGAAGCTTTCTTT. It encodes CSAMIRANTEAFF.